These 17 T cell receptor beta chains were sequenced from one sample in a study of T cell responses to AZD1222 COVID-19 vaccine. The table came from immunoSEQ multiplex PCR; TCRdb's copy has only in-frame clones and leaves some out. The sample consists of 200,000 or so clones, approximately 93% of them appearing once. Sequencing was performed on peripheral blood, taken 28 days after the second AZD1222 dose. The receptors were sampled from an adult who received the AZD1222 COVID-19 vaccine.

This chain links TRBV10-1 with TRBJ1-1; unclear D gene. V lost 4 bases and J lost 1, with 7 bases in between. Looked up from germline, CDR1 is WNHNN and CDR2 is SYGVQD (reference sequence). This CDR3 contains 13 residues. In DNA, the CDR3 is TGCGCCAGCAGTGCCCAGGCGAACACTGAAGCTTTCTTT. Its translation is CASSAQANTEAFF.

The gene calls are TRBV27 and TRBJ2-1; 10 bases fit TRBD2. CDR1 and CDR2 (germline): MNHEY, SMNVEV (reference sequence). The junction had 0 bases not matched to a gene; V was cut back by 0 bases and J by 4 bases. The CDR3 runs to 15 residues. The CDR3 loop reads CASSLSSGGYNEQFF. CDR3 in DNA: TGTGCCAGCAGTTTATCTAGCGGGGGGTACAATGAGCAGTTCTTC.

The chain links TRBV7-8 to TRBJ1-1; D is unresolved. The CDR3 has 14 residues. V dropped 2 bases and J dropped 4 bases, with 11 bases sitting between them. Germline V CDR1 and CDR2: SGHVS, FQNEAQ. This CDR3 reads CASSLRRATTEAFF. CDR3 DNA: TGTGCCAGCAGCTTACGGAGGGCGACCACTGAAGCTTTCTTT. Using reference TRBV7-8 and TRBJ1-1 for the parts outside the CDR3, the full variable domain is GAGVSQSPRYKVAKRGQDVALRCDPISGHVSLFWYQQALGQGPEFLTYFQNEAQLDKSGLPSDRFFAERPEGSVSTLKIQRTQQEDSAVYLCASSLRRATTEAFFGQGTRLTVV.

This rearrangement joins TRBV7-9 to TRBJ1-1, with D perhaps matching TRBD1 (6 bases). The V gene's germline CDR1 is SEHNR and CDR2 FQNEAQ (reference sequence). V shed 5 bases and J shed 1 base, with 14 bases lying between them. This CDR3 is built from 15 residues. CDR3 residues: CASSMMTGWNTEAFF. The CDR3 DNA reads TGTGCCAGCAGCATGATGACAGGATGGAACACTGAAGCTTTCTTT.

This clone has only one observation. This chain links TRBV19 with TRBJ2-2; 7 nucleotides line up with TRBD1. This CDR3 region has 13 residues. Germline-derived CDR1 and CDR2 are LNHDA and SQIVND (reference sequence). After removal of 8 bases from V and 6 bases from J, the junction contained 6 bases not matched to a gene. DNA of the CDR3: TGTGCCAGTTTGACAGGGCCGGCCGGGGAGCTGTTTTTT. Its protein product is CASLTGPAGELFF. The variable domain in full, completed from reference TRBV19 and TRBJ2-2, reads DGGITQSPKYLFRKEGQNVTLSCEQNLNHDAMYWYRQDPGQGLRLIYYSQIVNDFQKGDIAEGYSVSREKKESFPLTVTSAQKNPTAFYLCASLTGPAGELFFGEGSRLTVL.

This rearrangement joins TRBV5-1 to TRBJ1-1; possibly TRBD1 for D (5 bases). Per the germline V gene, CDR1 is SGHRS and CDR2 is YFSETQ. This CDR3 spans 14 amino acids. Trimming shortened V by 0 bases and J by 5 bases, and 11 bases separated the two germline ends. The CDR3 DNA sequence: TGCGCCAGCAGCTTGGCACAGGTGCAGACTGAAGCTTTCTTT. Translated: CASSLAQVQTEAFF.

V gene TRBV2 combines with J gene TRBJ1-2, with 7 bases that match TRBD1. The J segment lost 4 bases and the V segment lost 6 bases, leaving 5 bases of the junction unmatched. Germline CDR1 SNHLY, CDR2 FYNNEI. The CDR3 extends over 13 amino acids. The CDR3 DNA is TGTGCCAGCAGCGAAACAGGGGTCTATGGCTACACCTTC. It yields the protein CASSETGVYGYTF.

The chain is built from TRBV7-2 and TRBJ2-3, with 7 bases fitting TRBD2. This CDR3 spans 14 amino acids. In germline, CDR1 is SGHTA, CDR2 FQGNSA. V lost 0 bases, J lost 4 bases, and 1 base stayed unmatched. CDR3 loop: CASSLAAGADTQYF. The DNA of the CDR3 is TGTGCCAGCAGCTTAGCGGCGGGGGCAGATACGCAGTATTTT. The full variable domain, completed using reference TRBV7-2 and TRBJ2-3, is GAGVSQSPSNKVTEKGKDVELRCDPISGHTALYWYRQSLGQGLEFLIYFQGNSAPDKSGLPSDRFSAERTGGSVSTLTIQRTQQEDSAVYLCASSLAAGADTQYFGPGTRLTVL.

Written as DNA, the CDR3 is TGTGCCAGCAGCCCCCATCGGGACATTGAGCAGTTCTTC. It codes for CASSPHRDIEQFF. The chain has TRBV9 and TRBJ2-1, with TRBD1 as a possible D gene (6 bases). CDR3 length: 13 amino acids. Trimming removed 4 bases at V and 9 bases at J, with 14 bases between. Germline-derived CDR1 and CDR2 are SGDLS and YYNGEE. Combining the CDR3 with reference TRBV9 and TRBJ2-1 gives the whole variable domain DSGVTQTPKHLITATGQRVTLRCSPRSGDLSVYWYQQSLDQGLQFLIQYYNGEERAKGNILERFSAQQFPDLHSELNLSSLELGDSALYFCASSPHRDIEQFFGPGTRLTVL.

The V call is TRBV9, the J call TRBJ1-2; 7 bases line up with TRBD1. Germline loops: CDR1 SGDLS, CDR2 YYNGEE. The CDR3 spans 14 residues. Trimming at V came to 3 bases and at J to 5 bases, leaving 7 bases not matched to a gene. The CDR3 nucleotides read TGTGCCAGCAGCGCGAAGGGGGCATCGTATGGCTACACCTTC. Protein product: CASSAKGASYGYTF.

V gene TRBV27 combines with J gene TRBJ2-1; possible D gene TRBD2, 7 bases. This CDR3 contains 14 residues. Germline V gene lookup returns CDR1 MNHEY and CDR2 SMNVEV (reference sequence). V was trimmed by 2 bases and J by 7 bases, leaving 12 bases between them. The CDR3 spells CASSLGGAHNEQFF. The CDR3 DNA reads as TGTGCCAGCAGTTTAGGGGGGGCACATAATGAGCAGTTCTTC.

The chain couples TRBV2 to TRBJ1-5; 10 nucleotides agree with TRBD1. Trimming removed 7 bases from V and 2 bases from J; junction bases left unmatched: 11. The CDR3 is 17 amino acids. Germline CDR1 SNHLY, CDR2 FYNNEI. The CDR3 reads CASIKDRGALGNQPQHF. CDR3 nucleotide sequence: TGTGCCAGCATAAAGGACAGGGGGGCGTTGGGCAATCAGCCCCAGCATTTT.

The chain carries TRBV5-4 and TRBJ2-1; 11 positions agree with TRBD1. This CDR3 has 15 residues. Germline V gene lookup returns CDR1 SGHNT and CDR2 YYREEE (reference sequence). J gave up 2 bases and V 3 bases, and 1 base lay outside the gene matches. The CDR3 is CASSSGQGAYNEQFF. CDR3 bases: TGTGCCAGCAGCTCGGGACAGGGGGCCTACAATGAGCAGTTCTTC. Drawing the rest from reference TRBV5-4 and TRBJ2-1, the complete variable domain is ETGVTQSPTHLIKTRGQQVTLRCSSQSGHNTVSWYQQALGQGPQFIFQYYREEENGRGNFPPRFSGLQFPNYSSELNVNALELDDSALYLCASSSGQGAYNEQFFGPGTRLTVL.

The chain recombines TRBV27 with TRBJ1-6; 7 nucleotides align to TRBD1. V lost 6 bases, J lost 5 bases, and 1 base stayed unmatched. In germline, CDR1 is MNHEY, CDR2 SMNVEV (reference sequence). The CDR3 is 13 amino acids. The CDR3 DNA sequence: TGTGCCAGCAGAGGGACAGATAATTCACCCCTCCACTTT. It yields the protein CASRGTDNSPLHF.

The V call is TRBV5-8, the J call TRBJ2-7; D gene unclear. The CDR3 consists of 14 residues. Per the germline V gene, CDR1 is SGHTS and CDR2 is YDEGEE. Deletions cut 4 bases from V and 4 bases from J, with 15 bases between. Written as DNA, the CDR3 is TGTGCCAGCAGCCGATATGGCGTTTTTTACGAGCAGTACTTC. As protein: CASSRYGVFYEQYF.

The V call is TRBV13, the J call TRBJ2-1; perhaps TRBD1 as D (5 bases). This CDR3 spans 16 amino acids. Trimming stripped 5 bases from V and 0 bases from J, with 14 bases between. Per the germline V gene, CDR1 is PRHDT and CDR2 is FYEKMQ (reference sequence). This CDR3 reads CASSNPTESSYNEQFF. The CDR3, as DNA: TGTGCCAGCAGCAATCCGACAGAAAGCTCCTACAATGAGCAGTTCTTC.

The chain is built from TRBV27 and TRBJ2-7; D is perhaps TRBD1 or TRBD2 (5 bases each). Germline lookup yields CDR1 MNHEY and CDR2 SMNVEV (reference sequence). Trimming shortened V by 10 bases and J by 1 base, and 14 bases separated the two germline ends. The CDR3 totals 13 residues. CDR3 sequence reads: CATRRDRSYEQYF. The CDR3 nucleotides read TGTGCCACCCGCCGGGACCGGTCCTACGAGCAGTACTTC.